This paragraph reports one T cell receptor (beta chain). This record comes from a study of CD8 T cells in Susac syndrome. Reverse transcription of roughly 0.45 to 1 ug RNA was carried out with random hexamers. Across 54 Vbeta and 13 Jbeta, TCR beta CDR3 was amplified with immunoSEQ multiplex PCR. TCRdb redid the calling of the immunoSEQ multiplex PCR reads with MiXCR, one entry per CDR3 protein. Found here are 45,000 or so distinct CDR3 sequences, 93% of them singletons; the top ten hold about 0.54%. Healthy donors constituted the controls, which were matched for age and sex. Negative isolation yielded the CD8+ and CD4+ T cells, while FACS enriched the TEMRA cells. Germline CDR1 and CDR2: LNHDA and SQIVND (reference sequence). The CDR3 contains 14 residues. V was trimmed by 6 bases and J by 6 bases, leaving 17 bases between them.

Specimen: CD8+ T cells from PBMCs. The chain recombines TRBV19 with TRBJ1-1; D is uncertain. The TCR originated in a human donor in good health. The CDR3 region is CASRSTGIFPEAFF. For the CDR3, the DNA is TGTGCCAGTAGGAGTACTGGGATATTCCCTGAAGCTTTCTTT.